This T cell receptor (beta chain) was observed in a study of cytomegalovirus exposure and HLA in healthy donors (dated by TCRdb to 2016 to 2017). With regard to the full study: An earlier analysis of some 620 of the donors reported 276 Gb of sequence data and around 100 million unique TCR beta sequences obtained from approximately 180 million T cells. An early release that covered fewer than 750 HLA-typed donors contained around 300 gigabases of sequencing data and tens of millions of unique TCR sequences. The genetic ancestry cluster associated with self-reported Caucasian donors included 81% of the 398 genotyped donors. The aim of the study was to test whether cataloging public T cell receptors could identify signatures of past pathogen exposure. Using immunosequencing, the study profiled T cell repertoires from 666 subjects and related those repertoires to cytomegalovirus serostatus. Besides the first cohort of roughly 660 subjects, a separate validation cohort made up of about 120 different subjects was used. To predict cytomegalovirus infection status, the study brought together high-throughput TCR immunosequencing, statistical association of individual TCRs with disease status, and machine learning. A later analysis re-analyzed previously published TCR beta repertoires from 500 to 700 donors and added high-resolution HLA genotyping to study TCR occurrence patterns. In the later analysis, no new phenotypic data were used to find candidate immune exposures; instead, reliance was placed on TCR beta sequences and their occurrence across donors. To decide whether each TCR beta V gene segment behaved as functional or pseudogenic, an earlier analysis of some 600 of the donors relied on high-throughput TCR beta sequencing. Donor age, sex, ethnicity and CMV serostatus were collected together with the repertoire data. Genome-wide SNP genotypes for about three fifths of the roughly 700 donors were used in a later genetic analysis, which treated that subset as a discovery cohort. All discovery cohort repertoires had been generated using a single sequencing platform. HLA typing covered class I and class II loci at four-digit resolution. The number of typed donors differed by locus: about 629-630 for A, B, C, DRB1 and DQB1; 522 for DQA1; approximately 600 for DPA1; and about 450 for DPB1. Four to six DR-DQ haplotypes were handled as single units for association and clustering because linkage in the cohort was strong. Among 300 to 500 genotyped donors of the cohort, an average of approximately 220,000 unique TCR beta nucleotide sequences was sequenced per donor, of which 15% to 20% were non-productive.

In total, fewer than 750 healthy bone marrow donors made up the cohort. At the time of sampling, every cohort member was nominally healthy, though immune exposures that went unrecorded were likely present. The donor was CMV seronegative and belonged to the group of approximately 320 seronegative cohort members. A peripheral blood sample was collected from each donor, and TCR beta sequencing was performed on peripheral blood mononuclear cells. The Qiagen DNeasy Blood Extraction Kit was used to extract genomic DNA from the blood cell samples. Inclusive of the bounding cysteine and phenylalanine, the CDR3 is 15 residues long. Only the CDR3 portion is preserved as DNA: 45 bases, with reading frame beginning at the first base. Deletion took 2 bases off V and 0 bases off J, with a span of 10 bases between the germline ends. CDR1 SEHNR and CDR2 FQNEAQ were looked up in the germline V gene (reference sequence).

General findings and caveats noted by the study authors: It was suggested by the authors that the approach could potentially be generalized to other disease states and immunological phenotypes. An association between a missense DCLRE1C variant and V-gene and J-gene trimming of TCR beta chains was found in a later genetic analysis and replicated in an independent cohort. Assigning TCR associations to individual alleles was difficult when HLA alleles, especially DR and DQ, strongly co-occurred. In the study, about 150 TCR beta chains were listed as associated with cytomegalovirus. Compared with equally common non-associated chains, HLA-associated TCR beta chains in a later analysis were more clonally expanded and had lower generation probabilities. Most TCR sequences were observed very rarely across donors, whereas some public TCRs were present in many individuals. In an earlier analysis of about 600 of the donors, most TCR beta V segments appeared in productive rearrangements about 90% or about 30% of the time, broadly matching IMGT annotations. HLA typing was unavailable for some donors at each locus, so association tests used only the typed subset. In a later analysis, TCR association rates were found to vary across HLA loci, with the most associated TCRs seen for DRB1 alleles and the fewest for HLA-C alleles. According to a later analysis, most CMV-associated TCR beta chains appeared to be HLA-restricted, and the HLA associations seemed to be driven largely by CMV exposure. Correlated functional status among segregating V segments might reflect linkage disequilibrium, but an unknown experimental factor could not be ruled out. In a later analysis, several top co-occurrence clusters were reported to appear linked to parvovirus B19, influenza, CMV and Epstein-Barr virus. The classifier was reported to diagnose cytomegalovirus status with high specificity and sensitivity in both the original cohort and the validation cohort. Only TCR beta chains were sequenced in this cohort, and the absence of alpha or paired-chain data limited detectable features. At a false discovery rate of 0.05, a later analysis linked under 20,000 TCR beta sequences to specific HLA alleles. The presence/absence analyses assumed that sequencing depth was roughly uniform across donors, and that assumption may not be true. In vitro tests confirmed that a few of the cytomegalovirus-associated TCR beta chains recognize cytomegalovirus antigens. CMV serostatus was the only immune exposure information available for the cohort. In a later genetic analysis, fewer N-insertions in productive TCRs were reported among donors in an Asian-associated ancestry cluster than the roughly 640-donor mean. The earlier analysis of about 600 of the donors excluded roughly 17 rarely observed V segments, including chromosome 9 orphons, because counts were too low. A further reported finding was that TCR beta sequences accurately predicted the HLA-A and HLA-B alleles for most subjects in the first cohort. Some IMGT-functional V segments, including TRBV6-2 and TRBV6-3, could not be distinguished by the 87-base-pair reads and were therefore excluded. A cluster of highly shared sequence variants was judged likely to represent a technical artifact of the sequencing pipeline.

Libraries were built with the immunoSEQ multiplex PCR assay. A mixture of 60 forward primers for TCR Vbeta segments and 13 reverse primers for TCR Jbeta segments was used in the multiplex PCR. Amplification of the CDR3 region of rearranged TCR beta genes was performed with a multiplex PCR assay on genomic DNA. Amplified TCR beta libraries were sequenced as 87-base-pair reads on the Illumina HiSeq System. In the authors' own workflow: A later analysis tallied around 87 million unique TCR beta chains across the 666 repertoires, and about 10 million of those chains were shared by two or more donors. A nearest-neighbor algorithm error-corrected the raw reads and collapsed the reads into unique sequences, merging closely related sequences to remove PCR and sequencing errors. To assign V, D and J gene segments, CDR3 sequences were aligned to IMGT reference sequences. For a sequence to be retained, a match of at least six nucleotides to both a V gene segment and a J gene segment was required. Rearrangements were classified as productive when the CDR3 lacked stop codons and remained in frame with V and J, and all other rearrangements were classified as non-productive. Following IMGT convention, CDR3 was defined as the stretch from the second conserved V-encoded cysteine to the conserved J-encoded phenylalanine. The earlier analysis of roughly 590 of the donors excluded any sequence lacking an unambiguous match to a single V gene segment. In an earlier analysis of around 600 of the donors, V segments were called functional above 56.7% productive rearrangements and were called segregating when the between-donor standard deviation exceeded 5%. A statistical classification framework was built to diagnose cytomegalovirus status from the catalog of TCR beta chain sequences. A later analysis assigned V and J genes by comparing TCR nucleotide sequences with IMGT/GENE-DB human TR gene sequences. Using the TCRdist pipeline, a later analysis assigned CDR3 sequences along with most-parsimonious VDJ recombination scenarios. In a later analysis, every TCR beta chain was defined by the combination of its CDR3 amino acid sequence and its V-gene family, and reads without a unique V-gene family were dropped. In a later analysis, nearly 600 highly shared, low-generation-probability nucleotide sequences were removed to address suspected cross-contamination and a sequencing artifact. In a later analysis, a clonal expansion index for each public chain was calculated from normalized within-repertoire ranks of inferred template counts. Generation probabilities in a later analysis came from a VDJ recombination model fitted to out-of-frame rearrangements, and those results were checked against IGoR. In a later analysis, TCR-TCR, TCR-HLA and TCR-CMV co-occurrence was scored with hypergeometric tests, and a repertoire-size bias correction was applied to TCR pairs. In a later analysis, false discovery rates were estimated by permuting HLA or CMV assignments 20 times. In a later analysis, co-occurring TCRs were grouped using DBSCAN, and TCRdist sequence similarity was added for clustering within HLA-allele-positive subsets. Repertoires with fewer than 30,000 or more than 120,000 public chains were left out of co-occurrence clustering, as were four to six repertoires with anomalous nucleotide sharing. Here the immuneACCESS table is served through TCRdb, limited to in-frame sequences with V and J called. Missing clones are a known gap in these copies; in checked studies unresolved V genes cover under half, and the rest lacks a known reason. V, J and clone size are taken as reported in that table, and D and trimming were inferred from the DNA itself. The sample includes about 150,000 clones, with roughly 66% observed a single time. The ten biggest clones cover approximately 1.6% of the sample.

This clone was seen a handful of times. Its antigen specificity is not known. It has no much larger one-base neighbor in the sample; base qualities were not kept. The sequence joins TRBV7-9 to TRBJ1-2; confidence is insufficient to name the D gene. The TCR originated in a woman younger than 30 in good health and CMV-seronegative. Sequenced material: PBMCs. The CDR3 in this case is CASSLSGKSNYGYTF. The bases are TGTGCCAGCAGCTTAAGCGGGAAGTCTAACTATGGCTACACCTTC.